The source of this T cell receptor beta chain is a study of beta chain features in type 1 diabetes. General observations from the study: Moderately but significantly shorter TCRB CDR3s were found in Type 1 diabetes patients in all four CD4+ subsets. PCR, the amplification step, might favor shorter templates, equally in patients and controls.

Germline loops: CDR1 MGHDK, CDR2 SYGVNS. V lost 6 bases, J lost 4 bases, and 12 bases lay in between. The CDR3 has 13 amino acids. Details on this clone: Its antigen is as yet unknown.

Expressed TCRB transcripts were sequenced after all isolated RNA was converted to cDNA. The repertoire was sequenced with immunoSEQ multiplex PCR; TCRdb's copy has only in-frame clones and lacks some. In the table there are 150,000 to 200,000 clones, roughly 7.1% of which are singletons. The receptor was isolated from a middle-aged woman with type 1 diabetes. V and J are TRBV25-1 and TRBJ1-1, with D possibly matching TRBD1 (6 bases). The sequenced sample consisted of central memory CD4+ T cells from blood. CDR3 protein: CASRQGIGTEAFF. CDR3 DNA sequence: TGTGCCAGCAGGCAGGGGATAGGCACTGAAGCTTTCTTT.